This TCR beta chain was captured in a study of tumor-infiltrating lymphocytes in primary liver carcinoma (dated by TCRdb to 2016 to 2017). With respect to the entire study: Between late 2015 and March 2016, a handful of patients in China with histopathologically diagnosed primary liver carcinoma had surgical resection. Roughly 3.65 to 8 million productive TCRbeta reads were obtained per sample, and no significant difference in read depth was found between tissue types. Technical replicate repertoires showed high reproducibility, with mean shared-clone rates roughly 0.89 and correlation coefficients above 0.98. For each liver tumor, the study sampled five regions along with adjacent normal tissue and blood, and applied TCRbeta repertoire sequencing, expression microarrays and whole-exome sequencing. The tumors of the five patients were staged as T1-T3 N0M0, with maximum diameters ranging from roughly 4 to 10 cm. A total of some 35 specimens from 5 patients went through TCRbeta repertoire sequencing, namely 25 tumor regions, 5 adjacent noncancerous liver tissues and 5 peripheral blood samples. Hepatocellular carcinoma (four) or combined HCC and intrahepatic cholangiocarcinoma (one) was present in the five patients, who were three men and two women aged 30 to 69 years. General study outcomes and caveats: Only the TCR beta chain was sequenced, which likely underestimates true repertoire diversity because unpaired alpha chains were not captured. Repertoire overlap was higher between tumor regions (mean approximately 36%) than tumor-adjacent (approximately 17%) or tumor-blood (14%) pairs, consistent with antigen-driven expansion. A significantly larger repertoire fraction was made up by the top 250 clones in tumors than in blood (p = 0.039). Only 4 or 5 patients were included in the study, and the authors note that the findings should be validated in a larger study. Comparison of CD4+ and CD8+ T cell repertoires was precluded by the use of bulk unsorted samples.

Starting from 500 to 650 ng total RNA, TCRbeta-specific cDNA was produced by reverse transcription with a constant-region primer and ProtoScript II reverse transcriptase. TCRbeta libraries were built with three nested multiplex PCR rounds, a slightly modified ARM-PCR procedure. Each of the first two PCR rounds ran for around 11 cycles and used multiplex TRBV1-TRBV30 forward primers together with a Cbeta reverse primer. Sample barcodes and Illumina adapters were added in a final 25-cycle PCR using Deep VentR polymerase. Amplicons of 200-500 bp were gel-purified with a QIAquick gel extraction kit before sequencing. The TCRbeta amplicons were sequenced with 250-bp paired-end reads on an Illumina HiSeq 2500. Concerning the study's data processing: Reads were quality-trimmed with Trimmomatic v0.33, and paired reads were merged with FLASH v1.2.11 to recover full CDR3 sequences. MiGEC v1.2.1b assigned V, D and J germline segments to the rearranged TCRbeta sequences. Clonotype statistics and Shannon-Wiener diversity indices were calculated with VDJtools v1.0.0. To cut down on sampling bias, every analysis after diversity analysis relied on just the 250 most abundant clonotypes from each sample. TCRdb trimmed the raw reads at Q25, called clones with MiXCR and kept productive beta chains. Rows merge per CDR3 protein into single entries with the most common DNA and genes. The V and J calls were not made by the authors but by TCRdb's processing. In this sample the table shows around 170,000 distinct CDR3 sequences, over 45% of which occur a single time. The ten biggest clones cover approximately 65% of the sample.

Regarding this clonotype: This receptor's antigen is unknown. Base-call qualities are not available, and no considerably larger clone is one nucleotide away.

Reading from cysteine to phenylalanine, the CDR3 counts 15 amino acids. Left in the record is the CDR3 DNA by itself, 45 bases read in frame from the first base. The germline V gene encodes CDR1 MNHNS and CDR2 SASEGT. Deletion took 7 bases off V and 3 bases off J, with a span of 16 bases between the germline ends. Blood RNA was extracted from unsorted whole blood with TRIzol reagent; germline DNA came from the DNeasy Blood & Tissue kit. At the time of sampling, the patients had chronic HBV infection and had not received any treatment. Before surgery, 3 to 5 milliliters of peripheral blood were collected into K2EDTA tubes.

The TCR comes from a man in his forties with primary liver carcinoma and hepatitis B virus infection. Sequenced sample: peripheral blood. The chain joins TRBV6-1 to TRBJ1-5, and possibly TRBD1, on 5 matching bases. The bases are TGTGCCAGCAAAAGAACCGAGACAGTCAATCAGCCCCAGCATTTT. This translates into CASKRTETVNQPQHF.